A single TCR beta chain is shown here with its context. The data are from a study of blood T cell repertoires in COVID-19. Study-wide background: T cells, B-cell-depleted T cells, or PBMCs provided the cDNA or gDNA that served as material.

Data came from immunoSEQ multiplex PCR; TCRdb stores just in-frame clones and leaves some out. The sample contains about 100,000 clones, around 87% of which appear only once. Germline values: CDR1 MDHEN, CDR2 SYDVKM. Trimming took 6 bases from V and 4 from J; bases not matched to a gene: 7. CDR3 length: 15 residues. This sequence joins TRBV28 and TRBJ2-2; 8 bases are shared with TRBD2. The source material was peripheral blood. The clonotype was recovered from a woman aged 30 to 39 with acute or convalescent COVID-19. The DNA for the CDR3 is TGTGCCAGCAGCACGGGGGGGCACGGCACCGGGGAGCTGTTTTTT. Its translation is CASSTGGHGTGELFF. The full variable domain, completed using reference TRBV28 and TRBJ2-2, is DVKVTQSSRYLVKRTGEKVFLECVQDMDHENMFWYRQDPGLGLRLIYFSYDVKMKEKGDIPEGYSVSREKKERFSLILESASTNQTSMYLCASSTGGHGTGELFFGEGSRLTVL.